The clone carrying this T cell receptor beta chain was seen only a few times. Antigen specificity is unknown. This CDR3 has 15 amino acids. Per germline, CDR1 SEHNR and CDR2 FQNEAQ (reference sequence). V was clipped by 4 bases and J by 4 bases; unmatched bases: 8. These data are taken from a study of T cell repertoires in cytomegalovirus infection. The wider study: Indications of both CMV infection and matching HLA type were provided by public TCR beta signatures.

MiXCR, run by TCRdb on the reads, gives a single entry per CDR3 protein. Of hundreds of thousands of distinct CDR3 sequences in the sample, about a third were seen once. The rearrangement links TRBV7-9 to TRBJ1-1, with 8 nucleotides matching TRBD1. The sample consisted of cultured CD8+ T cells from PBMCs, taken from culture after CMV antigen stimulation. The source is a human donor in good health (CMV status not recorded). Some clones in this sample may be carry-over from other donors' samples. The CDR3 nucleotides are TGTGCCAGCAGCTCCCCGACAGGGGAAGGCACTGAAGCTTTCTTT. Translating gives CASSSPTGEGTEAFF.